This T cell receptor beta chain was sequenced during a study of blood T cell repertoires in COVID-19. About the study: There were acute and convalescent COVID-19 samples, and they came from the United States, Italy and Spain. Nucleic acid was either cDNA or gDNA, and it came from T cells, B-cell-depleted T cells, or PBMCs.

In the original processing: It was from reference gene primer amplification that nucleated cell counts were estimated. Here immunoSEQ multiplex PCR was the method, and the copy in TCRdb shows in-frame clones only, minus some. V, J and clone size reflect that table, while D and trimming were determined from the DNA. The sample carries about 210,000 clones, approximately 89% recorded once. The V gene end was trimmed by 1 base and the J gene end by 2 bases; junction bases not matched to a gene: 7. There are 18 residues in the CDR3. The germline gives CDR1 SEHNR, CDR2 FQNEAQ (reference sequence). This chain links TRBV7-9 with TRBJ2-3; 12 positions agree with TRBD2. Sequencing was done on a sample of peripheral blood. This TCR was recovered from a woman in her thirties or forties with acute or convalescent COVID-19. CDR3 coding DNA: TGTGCCAGCAGCTTAGAACTAGCGGGGGGCTACACCACAGATACGCAGTATTTT. It codes for CASSLELAGGYTTDTQYF.